The 28 T cell receptor beta chains reported below all come from one sample, sequenced in a study of blood T cell repertoires in COVID-19. The repertoire was sequenced with immunoSEQ multiplex PCR; TCRdb's copy has only in-frame clones and lacks some. The data show some 170,000 clones, about 75% seen once. Input material: peripheral blood. The receptors shown here come from a woman aged 45-65 years with active or convalescent COVID-19.

This chain joins TRBV21-1 and TRBJ2-7; the tabulated D call, TRBD1, remains unverified against the DNA. TRBV21-1 has pseudogene status. The CDR3 runs to 18 residues. In DNA form, the CDR3 reads TGTGCCAGCAGCAATCTTAAGGACAGGGGGCTCCGAGTCTACGAGCAGTACTTC. This gives the protein CASSNLKDRGLRVYEQYF.

The chain combines TRBV5-6 with TRBJ2-1; TRBD2 matches at 15 bases. Per germline, CDR1 SGHDT and CDR2 YYEEEE. The CDR3 runs 17 residues. Losses at the gene ends were 7 bases for V and 3 bases for J; bases not matched to a gene: 8. The CDR3 DNA reads as TGTGCCAGCGGGGGACTAGCGGGAGGAACGGGCTACAATGAGCAGTTCTTC. Amino acid sequence: CASGGLAGGTGYNEQFF.

V usage is TRBV20-1 and J usage is TRBJ1-1, with 10 positions matching TRBD1. This CDR3 has 16 residues. J lost 5 bases, V lost 3 bases, and 12 bases had no gene match. Germline V gene lookup returns CDR1 DFQATT and CDR2 SNEGSKA (reference sequence). As DNA, the CDR3 is TGCAGTGCTAGTGTAGGGACAGGGGTAGGACGGACTGAAGCTTTCTTT. Translation: CSASVGTGVGRTEAFF.

The chain couples TRBV7-3 to TRBJ1-6, with D unclear. Germline CDR1 reads SGHTA; CDR2 reads FQGTGA. The V and J ends lost 5 bases and 2 bases respectively, with 13 bases between them. This CDR3 has 16 amino acids. The CDR3 sequence is CASSSEGGAYNSPLHF. For the CDR3, the DNA is TGTGCCAGCAGCAGCGAAGGTGGAGCCTATAATTCACCCCTCCACTTT.

This clone was seen a few times. This chain links TRBV19 with TRBJ1-5; D is possibly TRBD1 (6 bases). CDR3 size: 14 residues. The germline gives CDR1 LNHDA, CDR2 SQIVND (reference sequence). V lost 7 bases and J lost 6, with 16 bases in between. CDR3 in DNA: TGTGCCAGTACTGGAGCAGGGGTAAGTCAGCCCCAGCATTTT. Protein sequence: CASTGAGVSQPQHF.

The genes are TRBV27 and TRBJ1-5; possible D gene TRBD1, 5 bases. V lost 6 bases and J lost 7, with 13 bases in between. The germline V gene has CDR1 MNHEY and CDR2 SMNVEV (reference sequence). This CDR3 has 13 amino acids. The CDR3 is CASRGGMLQPQHF. The CDR3 DNA reads as TGTGCCAGCAGGGGGGGGATGCTACAGCCCCAGCATTTT.

The chain employs TRBV2 and TRBJ1-6; TRBD1 might be the D (5 bases). CDR1 is SNHLY and CDR2 is FYNNEI in the germline V gene. The V end lost 4 bases, the J end lost 7 bases, and 11 bases lay between the germline ends. The CDR3 is 14 residues long. The CDR3 loop is CASSVEAGNSPLHF. The CDR3 DNA follows: TGTGCCAGCAGTGTTGAAGCAGGGAATTCACCCCTCCACTTT.

The chain couples TRBV6-6 to TRBJ2-1; 9 bases are a match to TRBD1. The V segment lost 10 bases and the J segment 7 bases; nucleotides outside the gene matches: 11. This CDR3 comprises 14 residues. The germline V gene encodes CDR1 MNHNY and CDR2 SVGAGI (reference sequence). Written as DNA, the CDR3 is TGTGCCACGGACCGGGACAGGGTAATGAATGAGCAGTTCTTC. Encoded protein: CATDRDRVMNEQFF.

CDR3 loop: CSVEGAGRYGYTF. Here the CDR3 DNA reads TGCAGCGTTGAGGGTGCAGGGAGGTATGGCTACACCTTC. This chain links TRBV29-1 with TRBJ1-2, with TRBD1 as a possible D gene (5 bases). The CDR3 is 13 amino acids. Germline values: CDR1 SQVTM, CDR2 ANQGSEA. V shed 3 bases and J shed 5 bases, with 13 bases lying between them.

The rearrangement joins TRBV6-6 to TRBJ2-3; 8 nucleotides line up with TRBD2. The CDR3 extends over 16 amino acids. Germline CDR1 reads MNHNY; CDR2 reads SVGAGI (reference sequence). V lost 2 bases, J lost 6 bases, and 10 bases stayed unmatched. The CDR3 loop reads CASSYPSTGGQDTQYF. The CDR3 nucleotides read TGTGCCAGCAGTTACCCCTCGACGGGAGGGCAGGATACGCAGTATTTT.

This CDR3 reads CASRREASGKSAGELFF. DNA of the CDR3: TGTGCCAGTCGGAGGGAAGCTAGCGGGAAATCAGCCGGGGAGCTGTTTTTT. The chain combines TRBV28 with TRBJ2-2; TRBD2 matches at 9 bases. Germline CDR1 is MDHEN and CDR2 is SYDVKM. V shed 9 bases, J shed 6 bases, and the junction held 17 bases outside the gene matches. This CDR3 is 17 amino acids long.

This chain connects TRBV19 to TRBJ1-1; 11 bases map to TRBD1. V dropped 7 bases and J dropped 11; count of bases not matched to a gene: 9. Germline V CDR1 and CDR2: LNHDA, SQIVND (reference sequence). The CDR3 runs 13 residues. The CDR3: CASNVDRGLWAFF. CDR3 nucleotide sequence: TGTGCCAGTAACGTGGACAGGGGGCTTTGGGCTTTCTTT.

V and J are TRBV7-3 and TRBJ2-1, with 7 bases lining up with TRBD1. Trimming took 4 bases from V and 5 from J; bases not matched to a gene: 5. CDR3 size: 14 residues. CDR1 SGHTA and CDR2 FQGTGA come from the germline V gene. CDR3 DNA sequence: TGTGCCAGCAGCTGGGGGACAGCCAACAATGAGCAGTTCTTC. As protein: CASSWGTANNEQFF.

The CDR3 coding sequence is TGTGCCTGGAGGAAAGGGGGTAAACGTGGCTACACCTTC. This codes for CAWRKGGKRGYTF. J is TRBJ1-2 and V is TRBV30; maybe TRBD1 (6 bases). Germline V CDR1 and CDR2: GTSNPN, SVGIG (reference sequence). V shed 3 bases and J shed 7 bases, with 15 bases lying between them. The CDR3 runs to 13 residues.

The gene calls are TRBV10-1 and TRBJ2-3; 9 nucleotides align to TRBD2. The CDR3 has 17 residues. The germline gives CDR1 WNHNN, CDR2 SYGVQD (reference sequence). V lost 4 bases, J lost 6 bases, and 14 bases stayed unmatched. The CDR3 reads CASSAESNSGSGDTQYF. In nucleotides, the CDR3 is TGCGCCAGCAGTGCGGAGAGTAATAGCGGGAGTGGTGATACGCAGTATTTT.

This clone was counted between two and nine times. The rearrangement joins TRBV6-5 to TRBJ1-1; TRBD1 matches at 9 bases. The CDR3 spans 16 residues. Germline V gene sequence: CDR1 MNHEY, CDR2 SVGAGI. V was clipped by 2 bases and J by 4 bases; unmatched bases: 8. This chain's CDR3 is CASSYPTDRGGTEAFF. The CDR3 DNA follows: TGTGCCAGCAGTTACCCGACGGACAGGGGCGGCACTGAAGCTTTCTTT.

The CDR3 bases are TGTGCCAGCAGCTTGGAAACGGGGCCCCAGCATTTT. As protein: CASSLETGPQHF. This chain links TRBV5-5 with TRBJ1-5; no clear D gene. Germline CDR1 is SGHKS and CDR2 is YYEKEE (reference sequence). The V gene lost 0 bases and the J gene lost 9 bases, with 7 bases spanning the gap. The CDR3 length is 12 residues.

This chain uses TRBV20-1 with TRBJ1-4, with 7 bases fitting TRBD1. V gave up 5 bases and J gave up 6 bases; unmatched junction bases: 0. The germline gives CDR1 DFQATT, CDR2 SNEGSKA (reference sequence). CDR3 length: 11 amino acids. CDR3 DNA: TGCAGTGCTGGACAGGATGAAAAACTGTTTTTT. Translating it yields CSAGQDEKLFF.

V usage is TRBV11-2 and J usage is TRBJ2-7, with D maybe TRBD1 (7 bases). This CDR3 has 14 residues. The V end was cut by 5 bases, the J end by 6 bases, with 17 bases between. CDR1 and CDR2 (germline): SGHAT, FQNNGV. DNA for the CDR3: TGTGCCAGCAGCCCCAACCCAGGGGGAGGCGAGCAGTACTTC. Translating gives CASSPNPGGGEQYF.

The rearrangement links TRBV4-3 to TRBJ1-2; tentative D call: TRBD1 (5 bases). The CDR3 extends over 15 amino acids. The germline V gene has CDR1 LGHNA and CDR2 YSLEER. V lost 0 bases, J lost 3 bases, and 11 bases lay in between. The CDR3 bases are TGCGCCAGCAGCCAAGATCTGGCAGGGCACTATGGCTACACCTTC. Its protein is CASSQDLAGHYGYTF.

In its sample, this clone was seen a few times. The genes are TRBV5-4 and TRBJ2-1; D possibly corresponds to TRBD2 (6 bases). V dropped 0 bases and J dropped 4 bases, with 8 bases sitting between them. Germline-derived CDR1 and CDR2 are SGHNT and YYREEE (reference sequence). The CDR3 contains 14 residues. The CDR3 protein is CASSLDGGYNEQFF. The CDR3 nucleotides are TGTGCCAGCAGCTTGGACGGGGGATACAATGAGCAGTTCTTC.

The J gene is TRBJ2-1, the V gene TRBV11-2, with a tentative D call TRBD2 (6 bases). The V and J ends lost 5 bases and 0 bases respectively, with 14 bases between them. The CDR3 consists of 16 residues. Germline V CDR1 and CDR2: SGHAT, FQNNGV. The CDR3 DNA reads as TGTGCCAGCAGCCTCGGGGGTCCTAGCTCCTACAATGAGCAGTTCTTC. Protein sequence: CASSLGGPSSYNEQFF.

The chain joins TRBV6-6 to TRBJ1-1; D is uncertain. Trimming shortened V by 6 bases and J by 1 base, and 9 bases separated the two germline ends. CDR1 and CDR2 from the germline V gene are MNHNY and SVGAGI (reference sequence). This CDR3 region has 13 residues. CDR3 amino acids: CASRYTENTEAFF. CDR3 DNA: TGTGCCAGCAGGTATACAGAGAACACTGAAGCTTTCTTT.

This chain links TRBV28 with TRBJ2-5; 9 bases line up with TRBD1. The germline CDR1 and CDR2 sequences are MDHEN and SYDVKM. CDR3 size: 15 residues. With 6 bases clipped from V and 4 bases from J, the junction kept 9 bases outside the gene matches. The CDR3 reads CASRGTGSLRETQYF. The CDR3 DNA sequence: TGTGCCAGCAGGGGGACAGGGAGCCTTCGAGAGACCCAGTACTTC.

On this clone itself: The same CDR3 also results from other DNA sequences found in this sample. V gene TRBV7-2 combines with J gene TRBJ2-5; D call uncertain. The CDR3 has 13 residues. Trimming took off 1 base at V and 2 bases at J, with 5 bases between the two ends. Germline assignment: CDR1 SGHTA and CDR2 FQGNSA. CDR3 loop: CASSLGLQETQYF. The CDR3, as DNA: TGTGCCAGCAGCTTAGGGCTGCAAGAGACCCAGTACTTC.

The V gene is TRBV2, the J gene TRBJ2-2; the D is unclear. Germline-derived CDR1 and CDR2 are SNHLY and FYNNEI. Between the trimmed V and J ends, which lost 7 bases and 0 bases, there was a span of 9 bases. The CDR3 is made up of 14 amino acids. CDR3 nucleotides: TGTGCCAGCACAGGCAGAGCGAACACCGGGGAGCTGTTTTTT. Protein product: CASTGRANTGELFF.

This clone is a singleton in its sample. The chain links TRBV11-3 to TRBJ2-1; D gene uncertain. Germline CDR1 and CDR2: SGHNT and YENEEA. V lost 5 bases and J 6 bases, leaving 20 bases between the germline ends. The CDR3 is 16 amino acids. CDR3 coding DNA: TGTGCCAGCAGCCCCCCTCTCCTAAGAGATAGCAATGAGCAGTTCTTC. Translated, it gives CASSPPLLRDSNEQFF.

This clone was found a few times. The CDR3 nucleotides are TGTGCCTGGAGTTTGACCCGGAGGAATCAGCCCCAGCATTTT. This sequence encodes CAWSLTRRNQPQHF. The chain employs TRBV30 and TRBJ1-5; the D is unclear. The CDR3 loop spans 14 amino acids. Germline V gives CDR1 GTSNPN, CDR2 SVGIG (reference sequence). Trimming pared 2 bases from V and 4 bases from J, leaving 12 bases between.